Sequencing of this TCR beta chain was carried out in a study of T cells in Graves' hyperthyroidism and ophthalmopathy (dated by TCRdb to between 2018 and 2021). Context from the whole study: Peripheral blood was sampled at the time of initial diagnosis, prior to any treatment. TCR V-J signatures able to tell the groups apart were searched for in a discovery cohort of 100 or so patients, of whom over 40 had Graves' ophthalmopathy and 57 had stable Graves' hyperthyroidism. An independent validation cohort of under 20 hyperthyroidism patients and approximately 16 patients who later progressed to ophthalmopathy tested prospective prediction of ophthalmopathy. In roughly six Graves' hyperthyroidism patients, the study also compared T-cell repertoires from thyroid tissue with T-cell repertoires from blood. According to the paper, TCR Vbeta CDR3 sequencing was carried out on some 130 peripheral blood samples, which came from approximately 41 ophthalmopathy, approximately 72 hyperthyroidism and roughly 17 progressor patients. The 90 to 100 discovery patients were randomly divided into training and test sets at a 7:3 ratio. After sampling, hyperthyroidism patients received methimazole starting at 30 mg daily, and ophthalmopathy patients received high-dose intravenous methylprednisolone.

Moderately to severely active disease, a Clinical Activity Score of at least 3, a NOSPECS grade of at least 4, and a duration under 3 months were present in ophthalmopathy patients. Patients with uncontrolled infections, other autoimmune diseases, pregnancy or lactation were excluded. Diagnoses were based on clinical symptoms, serum thyroxine and TRAb, thyroid ultrasound and orbital computed tomography. Ficoll-Paque density gradient centrifugation was used to isolate PBMCs from about 10 ml of fresh peripheral blood. Total RNA was extracted using Trizol reagent, and RNA quality was assessed on an Agilent 2100 Bioanalyzer. The TCR beta CDR3 regions were amplified from RNA transcripts. A first-round RT-PCR of the TCR CDR3 used the HTBI primer set with the Qiagen OneStep RT-PCR kit. The libraries were constructed in a second round of multiplex PCR and then size-selected and purified. The libraries were sequenced on an Illumina HiSeq2000 using paired-end 100 bp reads. The study's own analysis went as follows. Raw data were processed with SOAPnuke, discarding reads with adapters, uncalled bases, mean Phred below 15, or no exact constant-primer or identifier match. High-quality paired reads were merged with COPE v1.2.5, and unique nucleotide sequences were defined as clonotypes. MiTCR v1.1 was used to align the clonotypes against IMGT TRBV, TRBD and TRBJ reference segments. The analysis was restricted to V-J combinations with a frequency above 0.0001, which together covered just over 99% of the repertoires. The TCS score was defined as F50 (clonal expansion) divided by E x V (chaos), with BLOSUM62-based TCRdist calculated between CDR3 peptides within each V-J. Welch's t-statistics and random forest reduced around 550 V-J features to 13, which were used in a naive Bayes classifier (R e1071). Starting from the raw public reads, TCRdb applied fastp trimming at Q25, assembled clones with MiXCR and retained in-frame beta chains. When rows share a CDR3 protein, they turn into one entry using the most common DNA and genes. For this entry, the V and J calls and clone size follow TCRdb and not the study's own pipeline. The sample table lists a few hundred thousand distinct CDR3 sequences, around a fifth of them with a count of one. In total, the top ten clones hold 35% to 40% of the sample.

The paper as a whole reports these results and caveats: Ophthalmopathy was separated from stable hyperthyroidism by a 13 V-J signature model, with around 90% sensitivity and about 81% specificity obtained in cross-validation and 80%/75% obtained in testing. Sample size was not statistically predetermined, and investigators were not blinded to group allocation. Most expanded thyroid clonotypes (frequency above 0.001) were also detected in blood, suggesting blood repertoires may reflect thyroid immune responses. During validation, the model predicted progression to ophthalmopathy a median of around six months ahead of onset, with around 65% sensitivity and roughly 72% specificity.

This clonotype was picked up many times. Its antigen is currently not known. Nothing much larger sits one base from this clone, and base qualities are not available. From the cysteine up to the phenylalanine, the CDR3 has a length of 17 residues. This entry keeps only the CDR3 DNA: 51 bases, framed from base 1. V is pruned by 5 bases and J by 0 bases, leaving 5 bases of the junction without a gene match. The germline V gene provides CDR1 SGHTA and CDR2 FQGTGA. Sequencing was carried out using blood. The TCR comes from a man in his fifties with Graves' ophthalmopathy. The rearrangement joined TRBV7-3 to TRBJ2-1, with 12 bases in between that match TRBD2. The DNA is TGTGCCAGCAGCCAGGGACTAGCGGGCCACTCCTACAATGAGCAGTTCTTC. This encodes CASSQGLAGHSYNEQFF. The CDR3 plus the reference TRBV7-3 and TRBJ2-1 genes for the other parts give the full variable domain: GAGVSQTPSNKVTEKGKYVELRCDPISGHTALYWYRQSLGQGPEFLIYFQGTGAADDSGLPNDRFFAVRPEGSVSTLKIQRTERGDSAVYLCASSQGLAGHSYNEQFFGPGTRLTVL.